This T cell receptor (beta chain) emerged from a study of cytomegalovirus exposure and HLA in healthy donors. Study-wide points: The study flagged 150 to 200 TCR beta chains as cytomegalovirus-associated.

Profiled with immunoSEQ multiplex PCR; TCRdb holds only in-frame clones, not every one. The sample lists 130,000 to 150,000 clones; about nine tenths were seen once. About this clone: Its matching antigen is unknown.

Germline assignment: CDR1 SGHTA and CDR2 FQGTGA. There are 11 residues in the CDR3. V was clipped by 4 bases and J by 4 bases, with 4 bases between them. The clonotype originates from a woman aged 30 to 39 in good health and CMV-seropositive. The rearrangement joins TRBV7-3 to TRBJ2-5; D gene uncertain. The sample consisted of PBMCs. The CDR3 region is CASSSGETQYF. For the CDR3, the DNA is TGTGCCAGCAGCTCAGGAGAGACCCAGTACTTC.